The 13 T cell receptor beta chains below were found in one sample sequenced in a study of CD8+ T cells in alopecia areata. Treatment of the sample: oral pan-JAK inhibitor, 5-10 mg twice daily. Extracted RNA was reverse transcribed into cDNA, the sequencing template. The table came from immunoSEQ multiplex PCR; TCRdb's copy has only in-frame clones and leaves some out. This repertoire shows some 220,000 clones, under 75% found once; its top ten account for 1.6%. The sample consisted of CD4+ T cells sorted from blood, taken at week 4, from a patient treated with tofacitinib. The source of these receptors is a human donor with alopecia areata.

This clone turned up a few times. The chain is built from TRBV4-1 and TRBJ1-5; D might be TRBD1 (5 bases). V shed 8 bases and J shed 6 bases, with 14 bases lying between them. The CDR3 loop spans 13 amino acids. Germline loops: CDR1 MGHRA, CDR2 YSYEKL. The CDR3 region is CASQGGVGQPQHF. The CDR3 coding sequence is TGCGCCAGCCAGGGAGGAGTAGGTCAGCCCCAGCATTTT.

V and J are TRBV29-1 and TRBJ1-1, with 8 bases that match TRBD1. V was clipped by 7 bases and J by 1 base; unmatched bases: 5. Per the germline V gene, CDR1 is SQVTM and CDR2 is ANQGSEA. CDR3 length equals 13 residues. The CDR3 region is CSADRVGNTEAFF. The CDR3 nucleotides read TGCAGCGCGGACAGGGTAGGGAACACTGAAGCTTTCTTT.

V is TRBV5-1 and J is TRBJ2-3; D is unclear. The V gene's germline CDR1 is SGHRS and CDR2 YFSETQ. This CDR3 has 13 residues. Trimming removed 2 bases from V and 2 bases from J, with 6 bases in between. The CDR3 nucleotides read TGCGCCAGCAGCTTATATTACACAGATACGCAGTATTTT. Translation gives CASSLYYTDTQYF. The full variable domain, its missing parts supplied by reference TRBV5-1 and TRBJ2-3, is KAGVTQTPRYLIKTRGQQVTLSCSPISGHRSVSWYQQTPGQGLQFLFEYFSETQRNKGNFPGRFSGRQFSNSRSEMNVSTLELGDSALYLCASSLYYTDTQYFGPGTRLTVL.

About this clone: Other DNA variants within this sample encode the same CDR3. The gene calls are TRBV10-3 and TRBJ2-5; D is unresolved. Germline-derived CDR1 and CDR2 are ENHRY and SYGVKD. The V end was cut by 3 bases, the J end by 4 bases, with 3 bases between. The CDR3 runs 11 residues. The CDR3 loop reads CAISDGETQYF. CDR3 bases: TGTGCCATCAGTGATGGAGAGACCCAGTACTTC.

This clone has only a few counts. The chain links TRBV4-3 to TRBJ1-6; D is perhaps TRBD1 (6 bases). This CDR3 contains 15 residues. V lost 1 base to trimming and J lost 7 bases, with 11 bases between them. Per germline, CDR1 LGHNA and CDR2 YSLEER. As DNA, the CDR3 is TGCGCCAGCAGCCAAGCGGGGGGGCTCAATTCACCCCTCCACTTT. Protein: CASSQAGGLNSPLHF.

This clone was seen more than once but under ten times. This chain links TRBV10-3 with TRBJ1-6; 7 positions match TRBD1. Per the germline V gene, CDR1 is ENHRY and CDR2 is SYGVKD. V was clipped by 3 bases and J by 9 bases; unmatched bases: 5. CDR3 length equals 14 residues. The CDR3 protein is CAISDRGIGSPLHF. As DNA, the CDR3 is TGTGCCATCAGTGACAGGGGGATAGGTTCACCCCTCCACTTT.

This clone has a handful of counts. At the DNA level, this CDR3 is encoded by other sequences in the same sample as well. The chain couples TRBV19 to TRBJ2-3; D not certain. The germline CDR1 and CDR2 sequences are LNHDA and SQIVND (reference sequence). V was pared by 6 bases and J by 0 bases, with 7 bases between. This CDR3 contains 13 residues. The CDR3 is CASRDGSTDTQYF. The CDR3 DNA follows: TGTGCCAGTAGAGACGGAAGCACAGATACGCAGTATTTT.

The rearrangement uses TRBV7-2 and TRBJ2-4; D gene unclear. V was trimmed by 0 bases and J by 6 bases, leaving 3 bases between them. The CDR3 has 12 amino acids. Germline CDR1 and CDR2: SGHTA and FQGNSA. As DNA, the CDR3 is TGTGCCAGCAGCTTAGCAGGAAACATTCAGTACTTC. Its protein is CASSLAGNIQYF.

The chain joins TRBV5-1 to TRBJ2-3; D might be TRBD1 or TRBD2, each matching 5 bases. Germline lookup yields CDR1 SGHRS and CDR2 YFSETQ. The CDR3 is made up of 14 amino acids. Trimming took 6 bases from V and 2 from J, leaving 13 bases between them. Here the CDR3 reads CASTSGDATDTQYF. CDR3 bases: TGCGCCAGCACCAGTGGGGACGCCACAGATACGCAGTATTTT.

The V call is TRBV4-3, the J call TRBJ1-1; unclear D gene. Germline loops: CDR1 LGHNA, CDR2 YSLEER. Trimming removed 5 bases at V and 7 bases at J, with 11 bases between. CDR3 length: 12 residues. The CDR3 sequence: CASSWVEGEAFF. CDR3 DNA: TGCGCCAGCAGCTGGGTTGAAGGTGAAGCTTTCTTT.

The gene calls are TRBV29-1 and TRBJ2-7; 8 bases are shared with TRBD2. CDR1 is SQVTM, CDR2 ANQGSEA, per germline. With 7 bases clipped from V and 2 bases from J, the junction kept 10 bases outside the gene matches. The CDR3 spans 14 residues. DNA for the CDR3: TGCAGCGCTGGGGCCGGGAGGGGACCCTACGAGCAGTACTTC. It yields the protein CSAGAGRGPYEQYF.

This clone was counted a few times. The rearrangement links TRBV11-3 to TRBJ2-1; 7 bases match TRBD1. The CDR3 has 13 amino acids. CDR1 is SGHNT, CDR2 YENEEA, per germline. V lost 4 bases, J lost 8 bases, and 5 bases stayed unmatched. In nucleotides, the CDR3 is TGTGCCAGCAGCTCCTGGACAGGAGATGAGCAGTTCTTC. Translated: CASSSWTGDEQFF.

V gene TRBV2 combines with J gene TRBJ2-5, with D possibly matching TRBD1 (5 bases). The V end lost 2 bases, the J end lost 4 bases, and 11 bases lay between the germline ends. The CDR3 covers 14 residues. Looked up from germline, CDR1 is SNHLY and CDR2 is FYNNEI. The CDR3 coding sequence is TGTGCCAGCAGTGAAACTCTAAGGGGAGAGACCCAGTACTTC. Amino acids: CASSETLRGETQYF.